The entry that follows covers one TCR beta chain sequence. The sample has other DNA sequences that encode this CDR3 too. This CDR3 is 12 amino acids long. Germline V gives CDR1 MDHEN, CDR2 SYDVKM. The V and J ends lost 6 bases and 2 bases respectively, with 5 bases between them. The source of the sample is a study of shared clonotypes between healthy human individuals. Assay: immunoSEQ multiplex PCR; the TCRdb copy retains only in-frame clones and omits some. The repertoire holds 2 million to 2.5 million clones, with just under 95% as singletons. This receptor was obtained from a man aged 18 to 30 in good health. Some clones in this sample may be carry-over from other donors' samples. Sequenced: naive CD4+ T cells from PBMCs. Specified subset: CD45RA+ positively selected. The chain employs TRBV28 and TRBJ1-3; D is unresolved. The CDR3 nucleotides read TGTGCCAGCAGGCCCCCTGGAAACACCATATATTTT. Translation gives CASRPPGNTIYF. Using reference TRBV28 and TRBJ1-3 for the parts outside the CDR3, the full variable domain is DVKVTQSSRYLVKRTGEKVFLECVQDMDHENMFWYRQDPGLGLRLIYFSYDVKMKEKGDIPEGYSVSREKKERFSLILESASTNQTSMYLCASRPPGNTIYFGEGSWLTVV.